The 10 T cell receptor beta chains below were found in one sample sequenced in a study of blood T cell repertoires in COVID-19. Sequenced by immunoSEQ multiplex PCR; TCRdb stores in-frame clones only, minus some. The sample has around 160,000 clones, approximately 85% seen once. Sequenced input: peripheral blood. The receptors were sampled from a woman aged 55-69 years with COVID-19, enrolled during active disease.

V and J are TRBV5-1 and TRBJ2-7; a weak D match, TRBD2 (6 bases). The CDR3 totals 16 residues. Germline V CDR1 and CDR2: SGHRS, YFSETQ. Trimming took off 1 base at V and 11 bases at J, with 25 bases between the two ends. The CDR3 is CASSLTGREGLGRKYF. DNA for the CDR3: TGCGCCAGCAGCTTGACCGGTCGCGAGGGGTTAGGGAGGAAGTACTTC.

The gene calls are TRBV6-4 and TRBJ2-3; 8 bases fit TRBD1. This CDR3 has 15 amino acids. The J segment lost 4 bases and the V segment lost 3 bases, leaving 6 bases of the junction unmatched. Germline-derived CDR1 and CDR2 are MRHNA and SNTAGT. The CDR3 bases are TGTGCCAGCAGTGAGGGCAGGGGGCTTGCAGATACGCAGTATTTT. Protein product: CASSEGRGLADTQYF.

This rearrangement joins TRBV6-1 to TRBJ1-1; D gene uncertain. The CDR3 covers 14 residues. Germline CDR1 is MNHNS and CDR2 is SASEGT. V dropped 0 bases and J dropped 1 base, with 6 bases sitting between them. CDR3 sequence reads: CASSEAGGNTEAFF. The CDR3 nucleotides are TGTGCCAGCAGTGAAGCGGGAGGGAACACTGAAGCTTTCTTT.

V gene TRBV12-3 or TRBV12-4 combines with J gene TRBJ2-7, with D perhaps TRBD1 (5 bases). The length of the CDR3 is 13 residues. With 3 bases removed from V and 7 bases from J, the gap between germline ends came to 13 bases. In DNA form, the CDR3 reads TGTGCCAGCAGTTTGATTGGGGCCCATGAGCAGTACTTC. Translating gives CASSLIGAHEQYF.

The chain is built from TRBV7-2 and TRBJ2-5, with TRBD2 matching 10 bases. Losses at the gene ends were 6 bases for V and 6 bases for J; bases not matched to a gene: 7. The germline gives CDR1 SGHTA, CDR2 FQGNSA. This CDR3 contains 14 residues. CDR3: CASSMSGGVQTQYF. The DNA for the CDR3 is TGTGCCAGCAGTATGAGCGGGGGGGTTCAGACCCAGTACTTC.

The chain recombines TRBV14 with TRBJ2-3; unclear D gene. Trimming pared 4 bases from V and 3 bases from J, leaving 23 bases between. The CDR3 contains 18 residues. Germline V lookup: CDR1 SGHDN, CDR2 FVKESK. The CDR3 DNA reads TGTGCCAGCAGCCGCCTCCAGAAGACCCGAGCCGGGACAGATACGCAGTATTTT. Translation: CASSRLQKTRAGTDTQYF. The full variable domain, its missing parts supplied by reference TRBV14 and TRBJ2-3, is EAGVTQFPSHSVIEKGQTVTLRCDPISGHDNLYWYRRVMGKEIKFLLHFVKESKQDESGMPNNRFLAERTGGTYSTLKVQPAELEDSGVYFCASSRLQKTRAGTDTQYFGPGTRLTVL.

In this sample, this clone turned up a few times. V gene TRBV5-4 combines with J gene TRBJ2-2; 7 bases map to TRBD1. The CDR3 consists of 14 residues. Germline V CDR1 and CDR2: SGHNT, YYREEE (reference sequence). V was clipped by 6 bases and J by 4 bases; unmatched bases: 6. CDR3 loop: CASTYRGGTGELFF. The CDR3 coding sequence is TGTGCCAGCACCTACAGGGGCGGCACCGGGGAGCTGTTTTTT.

V is TRBV10-3 and J is TRBJ1-6; D call uncertain. The V gene lost 3 bases and the J gene lost 12 bases, with 9 bases spanning the gap. Per germline, CDR1 ENHRY and CDR2 SYGVKD. The CDR3 covers 12 residues. CDR3 nucleotides: TGTGCCATCAGTGACCCTGAGTTACCCCTCCACTTT. It is translated as CAISDPELPLHF.

A few counts support this clone. The J gene is TRBJ2-1, the V gene TRBV7-3, with TRBD2 as a possible D gene (6 bases). V was trimmed by 3 bases and J by 4 bases, leaving 7 bases between them. Germline CDR1 SGHTA, CDR2 FQGTGA. CDR3 length: 13 residues. The DNA of the CDR3 is TGTGCCAGCAGCTTTGGAGGGTACAATGAGCAGTTCTTC. Translated: CASSFGGYNEQFF.

This clone showed up just a few times. This chain links TRBV5-1 with TRBJ1-2, with 7 bases identical to TRBD1. Germline CDR1 reads SGHRS; CDR2 reads YFSETQ. The trim removed 0 bases at V and 0 bases at J, leaving 5 bases unmatched. This CDR3 is built from 16 residues. Written as DNA, the CDR3 is TGCGCCAGCAGCTTGGAAGGGGGCCCTTCTAACTATGGCTACACCTTC. Amino acids: CASSLEGGPSNYGYTF.